This T cell receptor (beta chain) was sequenced for a study of blood T cell repertoires in COVID-19. Study-wide background: Sites in the United States, Italy and Spain provided acute and convalescent COVID-19 samples.

Authors' data handling: The assay estimated nucleated cells by amplifying reference gene primers. The table came from immunoSEQ multiplex PCR; TCRdb's copy has only in-frame clones and leaves some out. V and J calls and clone size are those listed in that table; D and trimming were worked out from the DNA. The sample includes about 63,000 clones, about 83% of them seen just once. The sequencing input was peripheral blood. The source of this sequence is a human donor in a cohort sampled during active COVID-19.

The CDR3 DNA sequence: TGTGCCAGCAGCCAAGTAGAACTAGCGGGAGACTACGAGCAGTACTTC. Its protein is CASSQVELAGDYEQYF. The J gene is TRBJ2-7, the V gene TRBV4-2; 11 bases map to TRBD2. The V segment lost 1 base and the J segment 3 bases; nucleotides outside the gene matches: 5. The CDR3 sequence is 16 residues long. From germline, CDR1 is LGHNA and CDR2 YNFKEQ.